This is a list of T cell receptor beta chains from one sample in a study of CD8+ T cells in alopecia areata. Sequencing was performed with immunoSEQ multiplex PCR; in TCRdb, only in-frame clones are kept and a portion is missing. Of 140,000 to 150,000 clones listed, roughly 61% are singletons. Sample: CD4+ T cells sorted from blood, taken at week 0. All receptors come from a human donor with alopecia areata. Each CDR3 is given with its conserved first and last residue.

J: TRBJ2-1; V: TRBV4-2; CDR3: CASSQEYRGGFNEQFF
J: TRBJ2-3; V: TRBV30; CDR3: CAWTPWRGDNTDTQYF
J: TRBJ1-4; V: TRBV4-3; CDR3: CASSQEPQVHNEKLFF
J: TRBJ1-1; V: TRBV30; CDR3: CAWSALWGGKFF
J: TRBJ2-7; V: TRBV23-1; CDR3: CASSRSGTHYEQYF
J: TRBJ1-4; V: TRBV30; CDR3: CAWSRERLGLGDEKLFF
J: TRBJ1-2; V: TRBV18; CDR3: CASSRDRANGYGYTF
J: TRBJ1-4; V: TRBV29-1; CDR3: CSVEGGVNEKLFF
J: TRBJ2-5; V: TRBV6-5; CDR3: CASGRPWETQYF
J: TRBJ2-5; V: TRBV5-1; CDR3: CASSLPLTDQKETQYF
J: TRBJ1-1; V: TRBV6-4; CDR3: CASSGEENTEAFF
J: TRBJ2-3; V: TRBV30; CDR3: CAWSIWGRGTDTQYF
J: TRBJ2-7; V: TRBV29-1; CDR3: CSVGLGAYEQYF
J: TRBJ2-4; V: TRBV25-1; CDR3: CASSPTGGGLAKNIQYF
J: TRBJ2-5; V: TRBV5-1; CDR3: CASTRGTSGGTGGETQYF
J: TRBJ1-3; V: TRBV25-1; CDR3: CASTPGQGNTIYF
J: TRBJ1-2; V: TRBV29-1; CDR3: CSVGGRDRVGGYTF
J: TRBJ2-6; V: TRBV29-1; CDR3: CSVKGLAGVSGANVLTF
J: TRBJ2-3; V: TRBV5-4; CDR3: CAAYKGQGPDTQYF
J: TRBJ1-5; V: TRBV11-2; CDR3: CASSSMGADQPQHF
J: TRBJ1-2; V: TRBV7-8; CDR3: CASRNGLKPYGYTF
J: TRBJ1-1; V: TRBV7-9; CDR3: CASSLDLGRAEAFF
J: TRBJ2-6; V: TRBV29-1; CDR3: CSVTGWAGANVLTF
J: TRBJ2-5; V: TRBV9; CDR3: CASSGAGTGVWETQYF
J: TRBJ2-1; V: TRBV6-5; CDR3: CASSYSGRDRNEQFF
J: TRBJ1-6; V: TRBV6-5; CDR3: CASSYSWGHNSPLHF
J: TRBJ2-5; V: TRBV5-4; CDR3: CASSLPGQPQYF